The present entry profiles one TCR beta chain with its context. This sample is part of a study of T cells in localized non-small cell lung cancer. Sequenced by immunoSEQ multiplex PCR; TCRdb stores in-frame clones only, minus some. The table includes some 9,700 clones, around 92% detected once. This TCR was recovered from a female donor aged 60 or older with stage II squamous cell lung carcinoma. The source material was peripheral blood, sampled before any cancer treatment.

The CDR3 nucleotides are TGTGCCAGCTATAACAGGGGAACTACCTTC. Translating gives CASYNRGTTF. V usage is TRBV6-1 and J usage is TRBJ1-2; 7 bases line up with TRBD1. The CDR3 loop spans 10 amino acids. Germline V gene sequence: CDR1 MNHNS, CDR2 SASEGT. Unmatched junction bases numbered 8, after V lost 8 bases and J lost 14 bases.